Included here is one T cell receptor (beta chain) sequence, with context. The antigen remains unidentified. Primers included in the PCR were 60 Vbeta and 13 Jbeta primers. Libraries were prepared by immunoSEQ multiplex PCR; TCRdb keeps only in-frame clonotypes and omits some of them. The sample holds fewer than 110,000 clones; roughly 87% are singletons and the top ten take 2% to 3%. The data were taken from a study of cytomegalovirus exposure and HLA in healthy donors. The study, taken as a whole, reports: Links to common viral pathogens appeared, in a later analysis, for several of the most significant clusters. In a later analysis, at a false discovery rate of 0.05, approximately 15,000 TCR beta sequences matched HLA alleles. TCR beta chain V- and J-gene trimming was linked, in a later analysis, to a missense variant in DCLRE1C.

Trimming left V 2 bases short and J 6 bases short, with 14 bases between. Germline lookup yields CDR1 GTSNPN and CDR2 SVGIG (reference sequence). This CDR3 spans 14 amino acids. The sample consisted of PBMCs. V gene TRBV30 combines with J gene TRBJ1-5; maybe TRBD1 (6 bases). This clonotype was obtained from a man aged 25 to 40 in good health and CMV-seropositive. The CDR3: CAWSRRGRSQPQHF. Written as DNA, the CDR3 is TGTGCCTGGAGTAGGCGGGGGCGAAGTCAGCCCCAGCATTTT.